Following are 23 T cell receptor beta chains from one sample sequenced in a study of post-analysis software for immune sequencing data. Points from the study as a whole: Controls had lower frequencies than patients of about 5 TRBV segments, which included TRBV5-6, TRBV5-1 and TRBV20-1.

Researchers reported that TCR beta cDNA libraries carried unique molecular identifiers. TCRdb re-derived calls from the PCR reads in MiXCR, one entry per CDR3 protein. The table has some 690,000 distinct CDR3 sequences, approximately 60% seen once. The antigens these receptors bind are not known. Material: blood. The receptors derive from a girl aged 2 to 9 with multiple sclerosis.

The CDR3 sequence is CASSRQDSYEQYF. The CDR3, as DNA: TGTGCCAGCAGCCGACAGGACTCCTACGAGCAGTACTTC. The chain recombines TRBV9 with TRBJ2-7; tentatively, D is TRBD1 (6 bases). The germline CDR1 and CDR2 sequences are SGDLS and YYNGEE. CDR3 length equals 13 residues. V lost 4 bases to trimming and J lost 0 bases, with 8 bases between them. Combining the CDR3 with reference TRBV9 and TRBJ2-7 gives the whole variable domain DSGVTQTPKHLITATGQRVTLRCSPRSGDLSVYWYQQSLDQGLQFLIQYYNGEERAKGNILERFSAQQFPDLHSELNLSSLELGDSALYFCASSRQDSYEQYFGPGTRLTVT.

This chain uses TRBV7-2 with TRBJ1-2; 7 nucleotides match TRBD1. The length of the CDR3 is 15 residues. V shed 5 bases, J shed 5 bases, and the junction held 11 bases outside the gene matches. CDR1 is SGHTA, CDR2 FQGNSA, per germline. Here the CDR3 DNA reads TGTGCCAGCAGCCCTAAGACAGGGAGAGGGTATGGCTACACCTTC. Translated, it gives CASSPKTGRGYGYTF.

The CDR3 sequence: CASSLELGTATNYGYTF. DNA for the CDR3: TGCGCCAGCAGCTTGGAACTAGGGACAGCTACTAACTATGGCTACACCTTC. The V gene is TRBV5-1, the J gene TRBJ1-2; 7 bases agree with TRBD1. This CDR3 region has 17 residues. Germline trimming cut 0 bases from V and 0 bases from J; bases unmatched to any gene: 8. The germline CDR1 and CDR2 sequences are SGHRS and YFSETQ.

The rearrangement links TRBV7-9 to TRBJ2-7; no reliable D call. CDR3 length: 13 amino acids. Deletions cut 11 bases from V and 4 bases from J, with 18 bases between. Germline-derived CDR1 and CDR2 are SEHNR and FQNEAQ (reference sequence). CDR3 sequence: CASERTRTYEQYF. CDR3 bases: TGTGCCTCAGAGAGGACCAGAACTTACGAGCAGTACTTC.

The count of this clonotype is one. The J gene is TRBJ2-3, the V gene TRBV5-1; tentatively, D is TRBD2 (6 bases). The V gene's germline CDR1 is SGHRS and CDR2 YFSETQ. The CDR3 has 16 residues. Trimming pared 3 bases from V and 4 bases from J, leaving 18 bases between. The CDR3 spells CASSSLGLAEADTQYF. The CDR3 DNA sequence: TGCGCCAGCAGCTCCCTGGGACTCGCTGAAGCAGATACGCAGTATTTT. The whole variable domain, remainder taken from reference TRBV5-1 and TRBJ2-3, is KAGVTQTPRYLIKTRGQQVTLSCSPISGHRSVSWYQQTPGQGLQFLFEYFSETQRNKGNFPGRFSGRQFSNSRSEMNVSTLELGDSALYLCASSSLGLAEADTQYFGPGTRLTVL.

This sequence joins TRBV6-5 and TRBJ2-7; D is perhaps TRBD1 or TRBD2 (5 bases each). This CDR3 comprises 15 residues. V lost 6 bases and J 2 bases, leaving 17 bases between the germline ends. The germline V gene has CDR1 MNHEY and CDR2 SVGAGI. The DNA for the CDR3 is TGTGCCAGCAGCCGGAGCCGGGACGGGCCCTACGAGCAGTACTTC. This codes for CASSRSRDGPYEQYF.

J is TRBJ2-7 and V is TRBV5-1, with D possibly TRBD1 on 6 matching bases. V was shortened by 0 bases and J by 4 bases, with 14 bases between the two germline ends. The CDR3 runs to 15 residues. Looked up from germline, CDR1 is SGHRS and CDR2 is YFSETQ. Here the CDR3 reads CASSLETRTVYEQYF. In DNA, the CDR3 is TGCGCCAGCAGCTTGGAGACCAGGACAGTATACGAGCAGTACTTC.

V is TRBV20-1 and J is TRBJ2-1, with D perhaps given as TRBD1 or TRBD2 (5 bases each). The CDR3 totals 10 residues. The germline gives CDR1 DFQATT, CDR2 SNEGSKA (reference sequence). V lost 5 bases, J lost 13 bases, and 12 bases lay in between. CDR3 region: CSAGTGPQFF. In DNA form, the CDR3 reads TGCAGTGCTGGGACGGGCCCCCAGTTCTTC.

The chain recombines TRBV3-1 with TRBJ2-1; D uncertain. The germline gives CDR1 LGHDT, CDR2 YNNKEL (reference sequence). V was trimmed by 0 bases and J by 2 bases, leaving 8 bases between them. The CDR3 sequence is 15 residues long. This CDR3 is CASSQDSGAYNEQFF. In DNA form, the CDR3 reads TGTGCCAGCAGCCAAGATTCAGGAGCCTACAATGAGCAGTTCTTC.

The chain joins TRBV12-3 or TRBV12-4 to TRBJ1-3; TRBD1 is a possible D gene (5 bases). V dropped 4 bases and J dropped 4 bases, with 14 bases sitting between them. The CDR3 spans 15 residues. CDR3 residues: CASSSPGFPGNTIYF. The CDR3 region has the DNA TGTGCCAGCAGTTCGCCAGGGTTTCCCGGAAACACCATATATTTT.

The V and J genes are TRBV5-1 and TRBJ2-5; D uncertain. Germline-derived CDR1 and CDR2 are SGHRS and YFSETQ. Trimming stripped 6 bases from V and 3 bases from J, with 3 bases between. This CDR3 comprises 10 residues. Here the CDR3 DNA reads TGCGCCAGCATGGAAGAGACCCAGTACTTC. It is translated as CASMEETQYF.

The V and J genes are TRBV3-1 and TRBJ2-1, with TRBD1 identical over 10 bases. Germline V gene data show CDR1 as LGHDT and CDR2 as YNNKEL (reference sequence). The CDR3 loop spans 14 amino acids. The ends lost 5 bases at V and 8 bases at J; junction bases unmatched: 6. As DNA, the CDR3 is TGTGCCAGCAGCTCGCAAGGGACAGGGGATGAGCAGTTCTTC. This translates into CASSSQGTGDEQFF.

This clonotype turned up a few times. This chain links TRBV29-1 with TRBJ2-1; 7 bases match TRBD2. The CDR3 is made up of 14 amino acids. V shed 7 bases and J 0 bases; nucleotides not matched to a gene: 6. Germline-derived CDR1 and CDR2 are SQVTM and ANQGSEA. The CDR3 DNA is TGCAGCGGGGGGAGGGGCCTCTCCTACAATGAGCAGTTCTTC. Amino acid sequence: CSGGRGLSYNEQFF.

CDR3: CASSLGSTALGYGYTF. CDR3 DNA: TGTGCCAGCAGCTTAGGCTCCACGGCCCTGGGGTATGGCTACACCTTC. The chain carries TRBV7-2 and TRBJ1-2, with D unclear. Germline-derived CDR1 and CDR2 are SGHTA and FQGNSA. The ends were cut back, 1 base at V and 5 bases at J, with 17 bases in the middle. CDR3 length equals 16 residues.

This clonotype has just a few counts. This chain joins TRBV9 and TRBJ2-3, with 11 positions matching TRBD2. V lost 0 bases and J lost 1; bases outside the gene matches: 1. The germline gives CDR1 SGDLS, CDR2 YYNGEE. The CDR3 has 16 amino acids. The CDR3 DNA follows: TGTGCCAGCAGCGTAGGACTAGCGGGACGCACAGATACGCAGTATTTT. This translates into CASSVGLAGRTDTQYF. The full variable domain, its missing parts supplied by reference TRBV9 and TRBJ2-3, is DSGVTQTPKHLITATGQRVTLRCSPRSGDLSVYWYQQSLDQGLQFLIQYYNGEERAKGNILERFSAQQFPDLHSELNLSSLELGDSALYFCASSVGLAGRTDTQYFGPGTRLTVL.

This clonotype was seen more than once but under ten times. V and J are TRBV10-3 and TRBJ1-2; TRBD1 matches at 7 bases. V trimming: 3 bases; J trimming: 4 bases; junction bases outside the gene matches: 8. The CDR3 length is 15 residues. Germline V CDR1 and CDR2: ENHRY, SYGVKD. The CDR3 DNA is TGTGCCATCAGTGATGTTAAAAGGGGGCTCTATGGCTACACCTTC. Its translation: CAISDVKRGLYGYTF.

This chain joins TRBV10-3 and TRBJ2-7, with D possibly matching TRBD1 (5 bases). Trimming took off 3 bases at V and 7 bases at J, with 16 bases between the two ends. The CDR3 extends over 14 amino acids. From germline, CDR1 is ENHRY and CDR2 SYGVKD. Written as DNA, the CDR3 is TGTGCCATCAGTGAAAGACAGTCCTTCCTGGAGCAGTACTTC. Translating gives CAISERQSFLEQYF.

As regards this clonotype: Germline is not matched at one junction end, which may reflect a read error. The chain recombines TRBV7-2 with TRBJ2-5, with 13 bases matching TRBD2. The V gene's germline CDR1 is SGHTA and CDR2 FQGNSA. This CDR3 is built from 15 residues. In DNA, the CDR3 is TGTGCCGGCAGCCCAGGACTAGCGGGGGAAGAGGCCCAGTACTTC. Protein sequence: CAGSPGLAGEEAQYF.

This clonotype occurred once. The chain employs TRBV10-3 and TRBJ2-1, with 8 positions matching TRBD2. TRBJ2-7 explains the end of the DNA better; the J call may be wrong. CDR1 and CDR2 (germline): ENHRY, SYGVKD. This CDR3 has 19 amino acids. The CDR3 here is CAINTGLLAGASSYNEQYF. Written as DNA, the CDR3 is TGTGCCATCAATACGGGACTGCTAGCGGGTGCCAGCTCCTACAATGAGCAGTACTTC.

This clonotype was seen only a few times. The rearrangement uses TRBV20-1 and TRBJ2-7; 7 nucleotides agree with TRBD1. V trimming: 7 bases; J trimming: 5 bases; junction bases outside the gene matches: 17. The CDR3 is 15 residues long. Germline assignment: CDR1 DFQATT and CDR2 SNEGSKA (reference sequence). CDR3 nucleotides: TGCAGTGTGAATTGGTCGAGGGGGCGCATCAACGAGCAGTACTTC. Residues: CSVNWSRGRINEQYF.

The CDR3 here is CAISESNGTAFSYEQYF. CDR3 nucleotide sequence: TGTGCCATCAGTGAGTCCAATGGGACAGCATTCTCCTACGAGCAGTACTTC. This chain connects TRBV10-3 to TRBJ2-7; 7 bases are shared with TRBD1. The CDR3 contains 17 residues. The V gene end was trimmed by 0 bases and the J gene end by 0 bases; junction bases not matched to a gene: 8. CDR1 is ENHRY, CDR2 SYGVKD, per germline.

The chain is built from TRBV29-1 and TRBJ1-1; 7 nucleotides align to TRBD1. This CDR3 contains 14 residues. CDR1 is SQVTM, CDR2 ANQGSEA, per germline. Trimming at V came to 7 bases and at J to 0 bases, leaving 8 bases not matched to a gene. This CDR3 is CSAERDSMNTEAFF. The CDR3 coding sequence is TGCAGCGCCGAGAGGGACAGTATGAACACTGAAGCTTTCTTT.

In nucleotides, the CDR3 is TGTGCCAGCAGCGAGACACCCGGGACCACCTACTCCTACAATGAGCAGTTCTTC. It translates to CASSETPGTTYSYNEQFF. The chain employs TRBV6-1 and TRBJ2-1; tentatively, D is TRBD1 or TRBD2 (5 bases each). V was clipped by 6 bases and J by 0 bases, with 21 bases between them. The CDR3 length is 18 residues. Germline V gives CDR1 MNHNS, CDR2 SASEGT.